A selection of T cell receptor beta chains follows, all from one sample in a study of T cell responses to AZD1222 COVID-19 vaccine. Sequenced by immunoSEQ multiplex PCR; TCRdb stores in-frame clones only, minus some. The sample holds about 160,000 clones, approximately 90% seen once. The sample here was peripheral blood, taken on day 0 of AZD1222 vaccination. The receptors here all came from an adult in good health. Each CDR3 is given with its conserved first and last residue. A D gene is named only where the DNA matches it firmly. Not all rows give a size; the values are once, few, many and, for expanded clones, a class.

d_gene,v_gene,j_gene,abundance,CDR3aa,CDR3nt
NA,TRBV28,TRBJ2-7,NA,CASSHYEQYF,TGTGCCAGCAGTCATTACGAGCAGTACTTC
NA,TRBV11-2,TRBJ1-5,NA,CASSLGTAMNSNQPQHF,TGTGCCAGCAGCTTAGGGACAGCCATGAATAGCAATCAGCCCCAGCATTTT
TRBD2,TRBV11-2,TRBJ2-7,NA,CASSRGGYEQYF,TGTGCCAGCAGCCGGGGGGGCTACGAGCAGTACTTC
TRBD2,TRBV3-1/TRBV3-2,TRBJ2-1,NA,CASSQIAGGSYNEQFF,TGTGCCAGCAGCCAAATAGCGGGGGGCTCCTACAATGAGCAGTTCTTC
NA,TRBV2,TRBJ2-7,NA,CASSESAGRAYEQYF,TGTGCCAGCAGTGAATCGGCAGGGCGGGCCTACGAGCAGTACTTC
NA,TRBV18,TRBJ2-7,NA,CASSPAQGSYEQYF,TGTGCCAGCTCACCAGCCCAGGGCTCCTACGAGCAGTACTTC
NA,TRBV6-2/TRBV6-3,TRBJ1-6,many,CASSYRDNSPLHF,TGTGCCAGCAGTTACAGGGATAATTCACCCCTCCACTTT
TRBD1,TRBV9,TRBJ2-2,NA,CASTGTANTGELFF,TGTGCCTCGACCGGGACAGCGAACACCGGGGAGCTGTTTTTT
NA,TRBV4-1,TRBJ1-6,NA,CASSQFSDRLGSPLHF,TGCGCCAGCAGCCAATTTTCAGACAGGCTCGGATCACCCCTCCACTTT
NA,TRBV28,TRBJ1-6,NA,CASSPLRRGAFPLHF,TGTGCCAGCAGCCCACTTCGTAGGGGGGCCTTCCCCCTCCACTTT
NA,TRBV18,TRBJ1-1,NA,CASSPLGQADTEAFF,TGTGCCAGCTCACCACTGGGTCAGGCGGACACTGAAGCTTTCTTT
NA,TRBV25-1,TRBJ2-1,NA,CASTTTSAYNEQFF,TGTGCCAGCACCACGACATCAGCCTACAATGAGCAGTTCTTC
TRBD1,TRBV4-3,TRBJ1-2,NA,CASSQDSGPGQGIYGYTF,TGCGCCAGCAGCCAAGATTCTGGCCCGGGACAGGGCATCTATGGCTACACCTTC
NA,TRBV10-3,TRBJ2-3,NA,CAISGGTDTQYF,TGTGCCATCAGCGGGGGCACAGATACGCAGTATTTT
NA,TRBV7-9,TRBJ2-1,NA,CASSLSQGHYNEQFF,TGTGCCAGCAGCTTATCACAGGGCCATTACAATGAGCAGTTCTTC
NA,TRBV7-2,TRBJ1-2,once,CASTPGGAESNYGYTF,TGTGCCAGCACCCCGGGCGGGGCCGAGTCTAACTATGGCTACACCTTC
NA,TRBV11-3,TRBJ2-2,NA,CASSLALPGELFF,TGTGCCAGCAGCTTAGCCTTACCCGGGGAGCTGTTTTTT
TRBD2,TRBV3-1/TRBV3-2,TRBJ2-5,NA,CASSQDPPGGEGETQYF,TGTGCCAGCAGCCAAGATCCTCCCGGAGGGGAGGGAGAGACCCAGTACTTC
TRBD2,TRBV6-2/TRBV6-3,TRBJ2-2,NA,CASSSTRSGGYTGELFF,TGTGCCAGCAGTTCCACAAGGAGCGGGGGGTACACCGGGGAGCTGTTTTTT
NA,TRBV6-5,TRBJ1-5,NA,CASTLNINQPQHF,TGTGCCAGCACCTTAAACATAAATCAGCCCCAGCATTTT
NA,TRBV2,TRBJ1-1,few,CASNIGSGTEAFF,TGTGCCAGCAATATAGGGTCGGGCACTGAAGCTTTCTTT
TRBD2,TRBV5-4,TRBJ2-2,NA,CASSLVRGGPGELFF,TGTGCCAGCAGCTTGGTGCGGGGGGGCCCCGGGGAGCTGTTTTTT
TRBD1,TRBV7-6,TRBJ1-6,NA,CASSLDRPSNSPLHF,TGTGCCAGCAGCTTGGACAGGCCATCAAATTCGCCCCTCCACTTT
TRBD1,TRBV6-5,TRBJ1-3,NA,CASRPRGPGNTIYF,TGTGCCAGCAGGCCAAGGGGGCCTGGAAACACCATATATTTT
NA,TRBV15,TRBJ2-1,NA,CATSTSAVGYNEQFF,TGTGCCACCAGCACCTCGGCAGTTGGCTACAATGAGCAGTTCTTC
NA,TRBV6-2/TRBV6-3,TRBJ1-2,NA,CASSNSLEANYGYTF,TGTGCCAGCAGTAACAGTCTGGAAGCTAACTATGGCTACACCTTC
TRBD1,TRBV4-2,TRBJ2-5,NA,CASTQGAWEETQYF,TGTGCCAGCACCCAGGGGGCTTGGGAGGAGACCCAGTACTTC
NA,TRBV5-4,TRBJ1-2,NA,CASSRETPSIGGYTF,TGTGCCAGCAGCAGGGAGACCCCCAGCATTGGTGGCTACACCTTC
TRBD1,TRBV18,TRBJ1-2,NA,CASSPPDRGYYGYTF,TGTGCCAGCTCACCACCGGACAGGGGGTACTATGGCTACACCTTC
NA,TRBV5-4,TRBJ1-2,few,CASSLALGTTEYGYTF,TGTGCCAGCAGCTTGGCCTTGGGGACTACGGAGTATGGCTACACCTTC
NA,TRBV19,TRBJ1-5,NA,CASSIQWGEGQPQHF,TGTGCCAGTAGTATCCAATGGGGGGAGGGCCAGCCCCAGCATTTT
NA,TRBV25-1,TRBJ2-5,NA,CASSPPGTPQGTQYF,TGTGCCAGCAGCCCCCCGGGGACCCCACAAGGGACCCAGTACTTC
TRBD1,TRBV19,TRBJ1-1,NA,CASRTGGNTEAFF,TGTGCCAGTAGGACAGGGGGGAACACTGAAGCTTTCTTT
NA,TRBV3-1/TRBV3-2,TRBJ1-6,NA,CASSQDKGNRFGWVPLHF,TGTGCCAGCAGCCAAGATAAAGGGAACAGGTTCGGGTGGGTACCCCTCCACTTT
TRBD2,TRBV27,TRBJ2-5,NA,CASSLFSGGAETQYF,TGTGCCAGCAGTTTATTTAGCGGGGGGGCCGAGACCCAGTACTTC
TRBD1,TRBV5-6,TRBJ2-3,NA,CASSLDFRDRETDTQYF,TGTGCCAGCAGCTTGGACTTCCGGGACAGGGAGACAGATACGCAGTATTTT
TRBD1,TRBV4-2,TRBJ2-7,once,CASSQDPGQGLLYEQYF,TGTGCCAGCAGCCAAGATCCCGGACAGGGGCTGCTCTACGAGCAGTACTTC
NA,TRBV9,TRBJ2-1,NA,CASTLGGAGGPYNEQFF,TGTGCCAGCACTTTAGGCGGGGCTGGGGGCCCCTACAATGAGCAGTTCTTC
NA,TRBV6-6,TRBJ1-6,NA,CASSSRILADRLHF,TGTGCCAGCAGCTCGAGAATTCTGGCCGATCGCCTCCACTTT
NA,TRBV5-1,TRBJ2-1,NA,CASSSLTGGNEQFF,TGCGCCAGCAGCTCCCTGACAGGTGGGAATGAGCAGTTCTTC
TRBD1,TRBV19,TRBJ2-1,NA,CASSIDVRTGEQFF,TGTGCCAGTAGTATAGACGTTCGGACAGGTGAGCAGTTCTTC
NA,TRBV28,TRBJ2-7,NA,CASSISGPEQYF,TGTGCCAGCAGTATTTCTGGTCCCGAGCAGTACTTC
NA,TRBV9,TRBJ2-3,NA,CASSVADRSTDTQYF,TGTGCCAGCAGCGTAGCGGACAGATCCACAGATACGCAGTATTTT
NA,TRBV5-1,TRBJ1-5,NA,CASSEGTLSNQPQHF,TGCGCCAGCAGCGAGGGGACACTTAGCAATCAGCCCCAGCATTTT
TRBD2,TRBV4-2,TRBJ2-5,NA,CASSHPGLAGEGETQYF,TGTGCCAGCAGCCATCCTGGACTAGCGGGGGAAGGGGAGACCCAGTACTTC
NA,TRBV18,TRBJ1-6,NA,CASSPSSSYNSPLHF,TGTGCCAGCTCACCCTCGAGCTCCTATAATTCACCCCTCCACTTT
TRBD1,TRBV6-5,TRBJ1-1,NA,CASLGQKINTEAFF,TGTGCCAGCTTGGGACAGAAGATTAACACTGAAGCTTTCTTT
NA,TRBV2,TRBJ2-4,NA,CASSAEQGSNIQYF,TGTGCCAGCAGTGCTGAGCAGGGTAGCAACATTCAGTACTTC
TRBD1,TRBV5-1,TRBJ1-4,NA,CASSLRQGAGEKLFF,TGCGCCAGCAGCCTCCGACAGGGGGCAGGGGAAAAACTGTTTTTT
TRBD2,TRBV11-3,TRBJ2-3,once,CASSPTARLAGDTQYF,TGTGCCAGCAGCCCTACCGCCCGGCTAGCGGGAGATACGCAGTATTTT
NA,TRBV6-2/TRBV6-3,TRBJ1-5,few,CASSDEWGSNQPQHF,TGTGCCAGCAGTGACGAGTGGGGGAGCAATCAGCCCCAGCATTTT
NA,TRBV12-3/TRBV12-4,TRBJ2-1,few,CASSLHNEQFF,TGTGCCAGCAGTTTACACAATGAGCAGTTCTTC
NA,TRBV9,TRBJ1-1,NA,CASSRVGGKFTEAFF,TGTGCCAGCAGCCGAGTCGGGGGAAAGTTTACTGAAGCTTTCTTT
NA,TRBV18,TRBJ2-1,NA,CASSPTYRDNEQFF,TGTGCCAGCTCACCAACGTATAGGGACAATGAGCAGTTCTTC
NA,TRBV21-1,TRBJ1-1,NA,CASSRSYTEAFF,TGTGCCAGCAGCCGCAGTTACACTGAAGCTTTCTTT